This TCR beta chain was captured in a study of shared clonotypes between healthy human individuals. In the authors' workflow: Because ImmunoSEQ provided only junction sequences with no quality scores, the filtering differed. Clones were sequenced by immunoSEQ multiplex PCR, and TCRdb holds only the in-frame ones, with some missing. For V, J and clone size, that table is used; D and trimming come from the DNA. The sample consists of about 680,000 clones, about 90% of them appearing once. This CDR3 is 16 amino acids long. Germline CDR1 and CDR2: PRHDT and FYEKMQ (reference sequence). V dropped 5 bases and J dropped 0; count of bases not matched to a gene: 7. It was CD45RO-negative cells, positively selected for CCR7, that made up naive CD8 cells, with terminally differentiated effector memory CD45RA+ cells excluded. The healthy adult donors were HIV-negative and reported no recent acute infections or vaccinations.

Sequencing used naive CD8+ T cells sorted from blood. The V gene is TRBV13, the J gene TRBJ2-1, with 7 bases matching TRBD2. This receptor was obtained from a man aged 25 to 40 in good health. CDR3 in DNA: TGTGCCAGCAGCCCCGATGGCGGGAGCTCCTACAATGAGCAGTTCTTC. Translated: CASSPDGGSSYNEQFF.